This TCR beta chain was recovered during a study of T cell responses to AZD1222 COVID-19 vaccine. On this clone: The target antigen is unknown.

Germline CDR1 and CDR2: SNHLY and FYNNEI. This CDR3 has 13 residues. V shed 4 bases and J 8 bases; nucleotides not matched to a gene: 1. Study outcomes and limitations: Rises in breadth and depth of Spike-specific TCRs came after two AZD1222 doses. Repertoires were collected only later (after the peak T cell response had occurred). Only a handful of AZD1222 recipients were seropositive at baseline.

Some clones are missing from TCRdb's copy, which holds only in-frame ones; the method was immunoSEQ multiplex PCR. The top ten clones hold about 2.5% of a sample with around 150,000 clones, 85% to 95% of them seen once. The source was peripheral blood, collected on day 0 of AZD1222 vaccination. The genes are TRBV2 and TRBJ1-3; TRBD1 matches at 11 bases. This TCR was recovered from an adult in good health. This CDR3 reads CASSAGQGDTIYF. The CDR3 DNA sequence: TGTGCCAGCAGTGCGGGACAGGGGGACACCATATATTTT.